The 3 T cell receptor beta chains presented below share a single source sample, sequenced in a study of T cell changes during pregnancy in multiple sclerosis. TCRdb keeps only in-frame clones here, not all; method: immunoSEQ multiplex PCR. The sample consists of approximately 65,000 clones, approximately 92% of them appearing once. Sequencing was performed on CD8+ T cells from peripheral blood mononuclear cells, taken in the third trimester of pregnancy. The receptor source for this set is a female donor in good health, enrolled as a control in a pregnancy study.

The V and J genes are TRBV4-1 and TRBJ1-2, with D possibly matching TRBD1 (6 bases). This CDR3 has 14 amino acids. Per the germline V gene, CDR1 is MGHRA and CDR2 is YSYEKL. Trimming stripped 0 bases from V and 8 bases from J, with 13 bases between. The chain's CDR3 is CASSQEGAGEGYTF. In nucleotides, the CDR3 is TGCGCCAGCAGCCAAGAAGGGGCAGGGGAAGGCTACACCTTC.

CDR3: CASSPRGGGQTYEQYF. In DNA, the CDR3 is TGTGCCAGCAGTCCCAGAGGTGGGGGACAGACCTACGAGCAGTACTTC. This chain links TRBV14 with TRBJ2-7, with 7 positions matching TRBD1. Germline V gives CDR1 SGHDN, CDR2 FVKESK. The junction had 13 bases not matched to a gene; V was cut back by 6 bases and J by 2 bases. The CDR3 has 16 amino acids.

This chain joins TRBV9 and TRBJ2-3; the match to TRBD2 covers 9 bases. The CDR3 contains 16 residues. V shed 4 bases and J 1 base; nucleotides not matched to a gene: 7. In germline, CDR1 is SGDLS, CDR2 YYNGEE. The CDR3 loop reads CASSHPKRGGTDTQYF. The CDR3 bases are TGTGCCAGCAGCCACCCAAAGCGGGGGGGCACAGATACGCAGTATTTT.